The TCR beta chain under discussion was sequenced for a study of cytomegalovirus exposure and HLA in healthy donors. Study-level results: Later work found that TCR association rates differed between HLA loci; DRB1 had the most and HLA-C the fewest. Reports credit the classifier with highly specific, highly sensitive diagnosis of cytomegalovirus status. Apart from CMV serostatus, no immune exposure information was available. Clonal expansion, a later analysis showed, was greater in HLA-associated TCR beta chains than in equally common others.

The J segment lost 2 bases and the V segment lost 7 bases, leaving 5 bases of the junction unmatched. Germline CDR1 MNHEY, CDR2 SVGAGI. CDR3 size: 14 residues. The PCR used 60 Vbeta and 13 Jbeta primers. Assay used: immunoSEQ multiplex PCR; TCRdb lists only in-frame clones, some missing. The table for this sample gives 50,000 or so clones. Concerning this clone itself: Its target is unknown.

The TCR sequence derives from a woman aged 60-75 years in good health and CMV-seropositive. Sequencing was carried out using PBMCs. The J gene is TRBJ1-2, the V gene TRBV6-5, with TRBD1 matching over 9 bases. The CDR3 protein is CASKHRGPNYGYTF. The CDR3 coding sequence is TGTGCCAGCAAACACAGGGGGCCAAACTATGGCTACACCTTC.